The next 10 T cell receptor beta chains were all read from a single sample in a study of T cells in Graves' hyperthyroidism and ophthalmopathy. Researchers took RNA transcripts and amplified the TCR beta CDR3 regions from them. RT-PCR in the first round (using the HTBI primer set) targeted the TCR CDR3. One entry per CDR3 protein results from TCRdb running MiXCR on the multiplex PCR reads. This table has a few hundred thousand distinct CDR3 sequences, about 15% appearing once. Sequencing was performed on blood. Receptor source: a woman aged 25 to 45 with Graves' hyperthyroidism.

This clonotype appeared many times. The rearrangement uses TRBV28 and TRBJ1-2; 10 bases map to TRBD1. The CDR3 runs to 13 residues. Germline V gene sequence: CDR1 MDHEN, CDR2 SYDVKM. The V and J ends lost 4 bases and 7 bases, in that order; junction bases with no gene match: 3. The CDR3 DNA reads TGTGCCAGCAGTTGGGACAGGGGTTCTGGCTACACCTTC. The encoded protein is CASSWDRGSGYTF.

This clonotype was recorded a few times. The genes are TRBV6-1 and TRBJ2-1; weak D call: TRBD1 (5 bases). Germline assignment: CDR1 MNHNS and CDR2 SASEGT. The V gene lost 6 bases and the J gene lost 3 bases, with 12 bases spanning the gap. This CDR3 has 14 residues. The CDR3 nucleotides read TGTGCCAGCAGCGGGTCAGGGAACTACAATGAGCAGTTCTTC. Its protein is CASSGSGNYNEQFF.

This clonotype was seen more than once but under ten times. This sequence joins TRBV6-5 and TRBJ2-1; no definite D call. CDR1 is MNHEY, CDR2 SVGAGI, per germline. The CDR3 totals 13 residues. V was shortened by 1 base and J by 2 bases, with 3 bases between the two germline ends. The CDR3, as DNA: TGTGCCAGCAGTTACTTAGCCTACAATGAGCAGTTCTTC. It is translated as CASSYLAYNEQFF.

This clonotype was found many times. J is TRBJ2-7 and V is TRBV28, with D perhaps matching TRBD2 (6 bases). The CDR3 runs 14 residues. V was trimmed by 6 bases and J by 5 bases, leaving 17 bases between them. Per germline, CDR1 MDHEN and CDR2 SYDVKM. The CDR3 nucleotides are TGTGCCAGCAGCGAGCGGGTCCCGCGGGACGAGCAGTACTTC. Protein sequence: CASSERVPRDEQYF.

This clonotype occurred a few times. The CDR3 nucleotides are TGTGCCAGCAGTGAAGGTGGGGTCGGCTACACCTTC. Amino acid sequence: CASSEGGVGYTF. The rearrangement uses TRBV6-1 and TRBJ1-2; D uncertain. Looked up from germline, CDR1 is MNHNS and CDR2 is SASEGT. This CDR3 is 12 amino acids long. With 1 base removed from V and 8 bases from J, the gap between germline ends came to 8 bases.

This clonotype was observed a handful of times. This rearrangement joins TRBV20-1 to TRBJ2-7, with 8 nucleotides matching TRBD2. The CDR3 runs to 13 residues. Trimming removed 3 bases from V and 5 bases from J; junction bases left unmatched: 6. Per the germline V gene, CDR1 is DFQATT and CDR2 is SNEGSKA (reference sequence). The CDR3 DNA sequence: TGCAGTGCTAGCGGCCTAGCGGGCAACGAGCAGTACTTC. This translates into CSASGLAGNEQYF.

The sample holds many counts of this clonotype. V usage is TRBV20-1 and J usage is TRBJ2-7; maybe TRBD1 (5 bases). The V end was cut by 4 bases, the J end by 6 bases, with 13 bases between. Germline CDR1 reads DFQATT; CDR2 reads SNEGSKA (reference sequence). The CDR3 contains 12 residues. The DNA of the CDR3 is TGCAGTGCTACCCCCCAGGGCTTCGAGCAGTACTTC. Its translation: CSATPQGFEQYF.

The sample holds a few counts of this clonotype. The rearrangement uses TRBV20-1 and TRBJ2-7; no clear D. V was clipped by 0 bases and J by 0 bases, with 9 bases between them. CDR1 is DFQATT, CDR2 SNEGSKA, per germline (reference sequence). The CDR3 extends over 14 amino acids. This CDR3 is CSARDDIFSYEQYF. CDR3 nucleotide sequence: TGCAGTGCTAGAGATGACATATTCTCCTACGAGCAGTACTTC.

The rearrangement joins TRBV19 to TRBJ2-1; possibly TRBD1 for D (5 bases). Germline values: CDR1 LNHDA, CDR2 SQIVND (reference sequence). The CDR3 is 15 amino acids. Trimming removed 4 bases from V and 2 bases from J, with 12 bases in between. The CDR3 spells CASSTTWGAYNEQFF. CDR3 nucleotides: TGTGCCAGTAGTACGACTTGGGGCGCCTACAATGAGCAGTTCTTC.

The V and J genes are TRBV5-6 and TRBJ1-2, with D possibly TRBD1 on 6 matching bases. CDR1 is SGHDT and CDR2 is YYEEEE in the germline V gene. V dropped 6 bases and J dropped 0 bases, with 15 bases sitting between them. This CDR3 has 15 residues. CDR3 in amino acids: CASILNRDPNYGYTF. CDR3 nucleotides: TGTGCCAGCATACTCAACAGGGATCCTAACTATGGCTACACCTTC. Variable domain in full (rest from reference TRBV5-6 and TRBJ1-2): DAGVTQSPTHLIKTRGQQVTLRCSPKSGHDTVSWYQQALGQGPQFIFQYYEEEERQRGNFPDRFSGHQFPNYSSELNVNALLLGDSALYLCASILNRDPNYGYTFGSGTRLTVV.